The rows below give T cell receptor beta chains drawn from one sample of a study of CXCR3-negative and CXCR3-positive naive CD8 T cells. After re-calling the 5' RACE reads, TCRdb lists one entry per CDR3 protein, DNA absent. Reported are roughly 6,100 distinct CDR3 sequences; the ten largest clones contain less than 1.5%. The source material was naive CXCR3- CD8+ T cells from blood. These receptors were obtained from a human donor in good health. Some clones in this sample may be carry-over from other donors' samples. CDR3s include the opening cysteine and the closing phenylalanine or tryptophan. Clone size is stated in some rows and not others, as once, few, many or a class when expanded.

v_call,j_call,clone_size,cdr3_aa
TRBV11-2,TRBJ2-7,-,CASSFGLAGIQLNYEQYF
TRBV28,TRBJ1-1,medium-sized,CATYTGPNTEAFF
TRBV6-1,TRBJ2-5,medium-sized,CASTRFTGQGNFQETQYF
TRBV5-1,TRBJ2-1,-,CASSLGLAGEDEQFF
TRBV20-1,TRBJ2-1,-,CSARRPTLAREGSENEQFF
TRBV28,TRBJ2-7,medium-sized,CASPESPFSSGYF
TRBV27,TRBJ2-1,medium-sized,CASSFVGTGNEQFF
TRBV29-1,TRBJ1-5,medium-sized,CSVEQGDNQPQHF
TRBV27,TRBJ2-1,medium-sized,CASSLWGTSVREQFF
TRBV21-1,TRBJ1-4,-,CASSTRTGRGEKLFF
TRBV7-6,TRBJ1-5,-,CASSLGESTGQPQHF
TRBV5-1,TRBJ2-3,medium-sized,CASSLYGGGTSTDTQYF
TRBV12-3/TRBV12-4,TRBJ2-7,medium-sized,CASSLTGRTYEQYF
TRBV14,TRBJ2-1,medium-sized,CASSRSGRPYNEQFF
TRBV29-1,TRBJ2-1,-,CSVERAETYNEQFF
TRBV9,TRBJ1-2,-,CASSLSRDRANYGYTF
TRBV5-1,TRBJ1-1,-,CASSLQGFTEAFF
TRBV4-3,TRBJ1-2,medium-sized,CASSQNRGNYGYTF
TRBV9,TRBJ1-1,-,CASSVAEGPTEAFF
TRBV6-5,TRBJ2-3,medium-sized,CASRVRGTDTQYF
TRBV6-6,TRBJ2-7,medium-sized,CASRSGLDDTPFYEQYF
TRBV20-1,TRBJ2-7,-,CSARDRPPSGDPYEQYF
TRBV12-3/TRBV12-4,TRBJ1-1,medium-sized,CASSPLTGGGTEAFF
TRBV11-3,TRBJ2-2,-,CASSFGRGYTGELFF
TRBV3-1,TRBJ2-7,-,CASSSYSEYEQYF
TRBV15,TRBJ1-2,-,CATSRDSGPHYGYTF
TRBV20-1,TRBJ2-1,medium-sized,CSACSGEGQSYNEQFF
TRBV19,TRBJ1-5,-,CATLSTVYSNQPQHF
TRBV29-1,TRBJ1-2,medium-sized,CSVENDYGYTF
TRBV29-1,TRBJ1-1,medium-sized,CSVQAGTRAEAFF
TRBV7-9,TRBJ2-3,medium-sized,CASSSRDPGDTQYF
TRBV7-8,TRBJ2-7,medium-sized,CASVERERGEQYF
TRBV7-3,TRBJ2-1,-,CASSPGLASSYNEQFF
TRBV29-1,TRBJ2-5,medium-sized,CSVEGVGADQETQYF
TRBV5-1,TRBJ2-2,medium-sized,CASSSVGTGTGELFF
TRBV12-3/TRBV12-4,TRBJ2-1,medium-sized,CASSLALASGNEQFF
TRBV12-3/TRBV12-4,TRBJ2-1,medium-sized,CASSFPGEQFF